This T cell receptor (beta chain) was identified during a study of blood T cell repertoires in COVID-19. Study details: Acute and convalescent COVID-19 samples came from the United States, Italy and Spain. In each case, the material was cDNA or gDNA derived from T cells, B-cell-depleted T cells, or PBMCs.

Recruitment covered under 25 US areas and drew participants whose ages spanned roughly 18 to 90 years. Donors were grouped by their self-reported clinical history. Method: immunoSEQ multiplex PCR; TCRdb's copy keeps in-frame clones and lacks some. The sample includes about 280,000 clones, more than 75% seen only once; the top ten take around 2%. The V and J ends lost 4 bases and 4 bases, in that order; junction bases with no gene match: 10. From germline, CDR1 is KGHSH and CDR2 LQKENI. CDR3 length: 16 residues. Specimen: PBMCs or T cells enriched from blood (not recorded which). This receptor was taken from a woman aged 55 to 70 in a cohort exposed to, infected with or recovered from COVID-19 (not recorded which). The J gene is TRBJ2-7, the V gene TRBV18; 10 bases align to TRBD2. CDR3 DNA sequence: TGTGCCAGCTCACTCCGGGCTAGCGGGAGTGGGTACGAGCAGTACTTC. Protein: CASSLRASGSGYEQYF. The entire variable domain, with the rest obtained from reference TRBV18 and TRBJ2-7, is as follows: NAGVMQNPRHLVRRRGQEARLRCSPMKGHSHVYWYRQLPEEGLKFMVYLQKENIIDESGMPKERFSAEFPKEGPSILRIQQVVRGDSAAYFCASSLRASGSGYEQYFGPGTRLTVT.